This record covers a single T cell receptor beta chain. Antigen specificity is unknown. This sample was included in a study of cytomegalovirus exposure and HLA in healthy donors. Study-wide results and caveats: The listing of some 170 TCR beta chains classed them as cytomegalovirus-associated.

The protocol was immunoSEQ multiplex PCR, while the TCRdb copy is restricted to in-frame clones and leaves out a portion. Of about 95,000 clones listed, about 85% were seen once; the top ten hold 20% to 25%. The specimen was PBMCs. This clonotype originated in a man younger than 35 in good health and CMV-seropositive.

The CDR3 bases are TGTGCCAGCAGTTTTCCCACTAGCGGGAGGCGTTCTAGCACAGATACGCAGTATTTT. It specifies CASSFPTSGRRSSTDTQYF. The V and J genes are TRBV27 and TRBJ2-3; 12 bases are a match to TRBD2. The CDR3 is 19 residues long. Germline V gene data show CDR1 as MNHEY and CDR2 as SMNVEV (reference sequence). J gave up 0 bases and V 3 bases, and 10 bases lay outside the gene matches.